This is a list of T cell receptor beta chains from one sample in a study of response to subunit inactivated influenza vaccine. One entry per CDR3 protein results from TCRdb running MiXCR on the RT-PCR reads. Of about 520,000 distinct CDR3 sequences in the sample, 6% to 9% were seen once. Sequenced material: PBMCs from blood, taken about 23 months after vaccination. Receptors were obtained from a man aged 45 to 70 who received an inactivated influenza vaccine. The CDR3 runs from the conserved cysteine through the conserved F or W. Fields, in order: V gene, J gene, clone size, D gene, CDR3 DNA, CDR3 protein. A D gene is named only where the DNA matches it firmly. Expanded clones get a size class; other rows say once, few or many, or leave the size out.

>TRBV5-1|TRBJ1-1|many|TRBD1
TGCGCCAGCAGCCCGGCCGGGACAGGCCAACCTGCGGCTTTCTTT
CASSPAGTGQPAAFF
>TRBV27|TRBJ1-1|few|TRBD1
TGTGCCAGCAGTGTACGGGGACAGGGGAACACTGAAGCTTTCTTT
CASSVRGQGNTEAFF
>TRBV3-1|TRBJ1-5|-|-
TGTGCCAGCAGCCAAGCGGGACACAATCAGCCCCAGCATTTT
CASSQAGHNQPQHF
>TRBV20-1|TRBJ2-1|many|-
TGCAGTGCTAGAGATCAGGCTAGCCCGTCCTACAATGAGCAGTTCTTC
CSARDQASPSYNEQFF
>TRBV2|TRBJ2-5|few|TRBD2
TGTGCCAGCAGCTCAACCCGCGGGAGGGCGGGGACCCAGTACTTC
CASSSTRGRAGTQYF
>TRBV11-3|TRBJ2-3|few|TRBD2
TGTGCCAGCACCATGGGGACTAGCGGGAAAGATACGCAGTATTTT
CASTMGTSGKDTQYF
>TRBV7-8|TRBJ1-5|-|-
TGTGCCAGCAGCTTTTCAGTGGGTTGGCCCCAGCATTTT
CASSFSVGWPQHF
>TRBV7-6|TRBJ2-3|few|-
TGTGCCAGCAGCCCCAACCAAAACACAGATACGCAGTATTTT
CASSPNQNTDTQYF
>TRBV20-1|TRBJ2-7|few|TRBD2
TGCAGTGCTGGTAGCGGGCAACAAGCCCTAACGGTCTACGAGCAGTACTTC
CSAGSGQQALTVYEQYF
>TRBV11-3|TRBJ2-5|many|TRBD2
TGTGCCAGCAGCTCCGGACTAGCGGGAGAGACCCAGTACTTC
CASSSGLAGETQYF
>TRBV7-2|TRBJ2-7|few|-
TGTGCCAGCAGCTTAGCGCGGCAGACCTCCTACGAGCAGTACTTC
CASSLARQTSYEQYF
>TRBV5-5|TRBJ2-1|-|TRBD2
TGTGCCAGCAGCCGGGCCCAGCGGGGGGGTTATTACAATGAGCAGTTCTTC
CASSRAQRGGYYNEQFF
>TRBV7-2|TRBJ2-1|-|TRBD2
TGTGCCAGCAGCTATACTAGCGGGGGAAACAATGAGCAGTTCTTC
CASSYTSGGNNEQFF
>TRBV7-8|TRBJ1-5|many|-
TGTGCCAGCACCCTAGCGTTCAATCAGCCCCAGCATTTT
CASTLAFNQPQHF
>TRBV19|TRBJ2-2|-|TRBD2
TGTGCCAGTACCCGGACTAGCGGGAGGGCCGGGGAGCTGTTTTTT
CASTRTSGRAGELFF
>TRBV5-6|TRBJ1-2|few|-
TGTGCCAGCAGCTTAAATTTCGAAGCTGGGGGCTACACCTTC
CASSLNFEAGGYTF
>TRBV20-1|TRBJ2-5|few|-
TGCAGTGCTAGACCCCGGGACTACCAAGAGACCCAGTACTTC
CSARPRDYQETQYF
>TRBV6-5|TRBJ2-7|-|TRBD2
TGTGCCAGCAGTTCGGGACTAGCGGCCTACGAGCAGTACTTC
CASSSGLAAYEQYF
>TRBV6-2/TRBV6-3|TRBJ1-2|many|-
TGTGCCAGCAGTTACTCGCGACCGGACCATAACTATGGCTACACCTTC
CASSYSRPDHNYGYTF
>TRBV2|TRBJ1-5|few|TRBD1
TGTGCCAGCAGGGTGGGACAGGGTGGACAGCCCCAGCATTTT
CASRVGQGGQPQHF
>TRBV5-1|TRBJ2-5|-|TRBD1
TGCGCCAGCAGCTTTGGGACAGCACAAGAGACCCAGTACTTC
CASSFGTAQETQYF
>TRBV5-6|TRBJ2-5|many|TRBD1
TGTGCCAGCACCATAGGGACAGTAGGCGAGACCCAGTACTTC
CASTIGTVGETQYF
>TRBV20-1|TRBJ2-3|few|TRBD1
TGCAGTGCTAGAGCCGGCAAGGGGGCGGGAGATACGCAGTATTTT
CSARAGKGAGDTQYF
>TRBV7-9|TRBJ2-2|-|-
TGTGCCAGCACCCTGAGGGCTCCGGGCACCGGGGAGCTGTTTTTT
CASTLRAPGTGELFF
>TRBV4-2|TRBJ2-1|many|-
TGTGCCAGCAGCCAAGTTTCTGGAGTGGCCTACAATGAGCAGTTCTTC
CASSQVSGVAYNEQFF
>TRBV7-3|TRBJ2-5|few|-
TGTGCCAGCAGCCCCTCCCTCGGGGAGGAGACCCAGTACTTC
CASSPSLGEETQYF
>TRBV5-1|TRBJ2-3|many|-
TGCGCCAGCAGCCAAAGAGATACGCAGTATTTT
CASSQRDTQYF
>TRBV7-9|TRBJ2-1|few|-
TGTGCCAGCAGCCAGAGGGAACACTCGATCTACAATGAGCAGTTCTTC
CASSQREHSIYNEQFF
>TRBV3-1|TRBJ2-1|many|TRBD1
TGTGCCAGCAGCCAAGATGGGACAGGAGTATCCTACAATGAGCAGTTCTTC
CASSQDGTGVSYNEQFF
>TRBV5-1|TRBJ2-2|-|-
TGCGCCAGCAGCCGAGGGGGAGGATTAAGAACCGGGGAGCTGTTTTTT
CASSRGGGLRTGELFF
>TRBV20-1|TRBJ2-5|-|-
TGCAGTGCTAGAGGGTGGGCAGCAGAGACCCAGTACTTC
CSARGWAAETQYF
>TRBV24-1|TRBJ2-3|-|-
TGTGCCACCAGTGGTGGAAGGACGGCAGCCACAGATACGCAGTATTTT
CATSGGRTAATDTQYF
>TRBV7-9|TRBJ1-2|few|-
TGTGCCAGCAGGATCCGCGGGGGGAACTATGGCTACACCTTC
CASRIRGGNYGYTF
>TRBV4-3|TRBJ2-1|many|-
TGCGCCAGCAGCCCGGGCGGGACTGTCTCCAATGAGCAGTTCTTC
CASSPGGTVSNEQFF
>TRBV20-1|TRBJ2-2|many|-
TGCAGTGCTAAGGACGGCTACACCGGGGAGCTGTTTTTT
CSAKDGYTGELFF
>TRBV4-3|TRBJ2-7|few|-
TGCGCCAGCAGCCACTACAGGAATTACGAGCAGTACTTC
CASSHYRNYEQYF
>TRBV2|TRBJ2-1|-|TRBD2
TGTGCCAGCAGTAAAATAGGCGGGGGGTGGTCCTACAATGAGCAGTTCTTC
CASSKIGGGWSYNEQFF
>TRBV10-3|TRBJ2-2|-|-
TGTGCCATCGGGGGCCAGGGTGTCGGCACCGGGGAGCTGTTTTTT
CAIGGQGVGTGELFF
>TRBV12-3/TRBV12-4|TRBJ2-3|many|-
TGTGCCAGCAGCCGCAGGTCGGGCGCAGATACGCAGTATTTT
CASSRRSGADTQYF
>TRBV20-1|TRBJ2-1|-|TRBD2
TGCAGTGCCCTCCCCCTAGCGGGGCGACGGAATGAGCAGTTCTTC
CSALPLAGRRNEQFF
>TRBV14|TRBJ2-7|many|-
TGTGCCAGCAGCCAAGTCAACCGGGCTAGCCGGCAGTACTTC
CASSQVNRASRQYF